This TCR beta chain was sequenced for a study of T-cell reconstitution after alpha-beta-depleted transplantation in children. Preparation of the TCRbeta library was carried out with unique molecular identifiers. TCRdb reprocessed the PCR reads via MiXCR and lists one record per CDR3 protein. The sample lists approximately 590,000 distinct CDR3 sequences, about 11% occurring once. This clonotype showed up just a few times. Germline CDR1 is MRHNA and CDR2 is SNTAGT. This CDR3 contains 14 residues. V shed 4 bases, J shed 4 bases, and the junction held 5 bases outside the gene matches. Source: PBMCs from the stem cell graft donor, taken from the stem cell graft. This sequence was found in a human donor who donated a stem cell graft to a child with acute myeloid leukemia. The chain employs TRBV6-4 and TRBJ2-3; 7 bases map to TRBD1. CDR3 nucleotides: TGTGCCAGCAGTGGAGAAGGGGGCGCAGATACGCAGTATTTT. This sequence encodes CASSGEGGADTQYF.